The 20 T cell receptor beta chains in this list originate from one sample, sequenced in a study of blood T cells in healthy people across ages (dated by TCRdb to between 2014 and 2016). Receptors were amplified or captured by 5' RACE. The run used an Illumina HiSeq 2500. The second PCR ran for roughly 7 to 11 cycles and used a J-beta primer mix along with a sample-barcoded 5' primer. The public reads were reanalyzed by TCRdb: fastp trimming at Q25, MiXCR alignment, in-frame beta chains only. Identical CDR3 proteins give one entry, which carries the most common genes and DNA. This sample is represented by 1.5 million to 2 million distinct CDR3 sequences; 25% to 30% of them were singletons. The ten largest clones capture 7.7% of the sample. The sequenced sample consisted of blood. The receptors were sampled from a woman in her twenties or thirties in good health.

Ten or more counts support this clonotype. The V and J genes are TRBV4-3 and TRBJ1-4; TRBD1 might be the D (6 bases). The V gene's germline CDR1 is LGHNA and CDR2 YSLEER. The CDR3 sequence is 17 residues long. Trimming pared 0 bases from V and 1 base from J, leaving 12 bases between. The CDR3 spells CASSQDVGARTNEKLFF. CDR3 coding DNA: TGCGCCAGCAGCCAAGATGTGGGGGCTCGAACTAATGAAAAACTGTTTTTT.

This clonotype was counted between two and nine times. CDR3 DNA: TGCGCCAGCAGCTTGTCGCCGGGCCAGGATACGCAGTATTTT. It yields the protein CASSLSPGQDTQYF. The chain combines TRBV5-1 with TRBJ2-3; D not resolved. Germline V CDR1 and CDR2: SGHRS, YFSETQ. V was shortened by 1 base and J by 6 bases, with 12 bases between the two germline ends. The CDR3 totals 14 residues.

The chain recombines TRBV6-2 or TRBV6-3 with TRBJ1-1, with D maybe TRBD1 (6 bases). The CDR3 loop spans 11 amino acids. The germline CDR1 and CDR2 sequences are MNHEY and SVGEGT. V lost 4 bases, J lost 11 bases, and 11 bases lay in between. The CDR3 sequence is CASSWDIRAFF. CDR3 nucleotide sequence: TGTGCCAGCAGTTGGGACATCCGGGCTTTCTTT.

The J gene is TRBJ1-5, the V gene TRBV10-3, with a tentative D call TRBD1 (5 bases). Germline CDR1 and CDR2: ENHRY and SYGVKD. The V end lost 2 bases, the J end lost 4 bases, and 6 bases lay between the germline ends. The CDR3 has 13 amino acids. CDR3 region: CAISETGNQPQHF. DNA for the CDR3: TGTGCCATCAGTGAGACAGGAAATCAGCCCCAGCATTTT.

The rearrangement links TRBV12-3 or TRBV12-4 to TRBJ1-2; the D is unclear. Trimming took off 0 bases at V and 4 bases at J, with 15 bases between the two ends. There are 16 residues in the CDR3. CDR3 nucleotides: TGTGCCAGCAGTTTAGCGCTTCGGGGATGGGGCTATGGCTACACCTTC. This encodes CASSLALRGWGYGYTF.

V and J are TRBV13 and TRBJ1-1; D perhaps matches TRBD1 (5 bases). Germline V lookup: CDR1 PRHDT, CDR2 FYEKMQ (reference sequence). The CDR3 has 14 amino acids. Trimming took off 5 bases at V and 5 bases at J, with 15 bases between the two ends. CDR3 region: CASSPAGGLTEAFF. The CDR3 nucleotides read TGTGCCAGCAGCCCAGCCGGGGGATTAACTGAAGCTTTCTTT.

V gene TRBV2 combines with J gene TRBJ2-4; D is uncertain. The better agreement between TRBJ2-7 and the DNA end casts doubt on the J call. The CDR3 totals 14 residues. Looked up from germline, CDR1 is SNHLY and CDR2 is FYNNEI. CDR3 loop: CASSDRAKTYEQYF. CDR3 coding DNA: TGTGCCAGCAGTGATCGGGCAAAAACCTACGAGCAGTACTTC.

In its sample, this clonotype was seen a few times. V gene TRBV7-7 combines with J gene TRBJ2-5; D is perhaps TRBD2 (7 bases). The ends were cut back, 2 bases at V and 4 bases at J, with 17 bases in the middle. Germline V CDR1 and CDR2: SSHAT, FNYEAQ (reference sequence). There are 16 residues in the CDR3. Written as DNA, the CDR3 is TGTGCCAGCAGCTTAATTGCGGGGGCCCCGGGAGAGACCCAGTACTTC. Protein: CASSLIAGAPGETQYF.

A note on this clonotype: This could be a read error, since a much larger clone is one nucleotide away. V is TRBV5-1 and J is TRBJ2-4, with TRBD1 identical over 9 bases. Near its end, the DNA agrees better with TRBJ2-7, so the J call may be wrong. The CDR3 covers 15 residues. Germline V gene lookup returns CDR1 SGHRS and CDR2 YFSETQ. CDR3: CASGVGQGQSNEQYF. The CDR3 coding sequence is TGCGCCAGCGGAGTTGGACAGGGGCAGTCGAACGAGCAGTACTTC.

This clonotype was observed a few times. This chain joins TRBV29-1 and TRBJ2-3; possibly TRBD2 for D (6 bases). CDR1 is SQVTM and CDR2 is ANQGSEA in the germline V gene. The CDR3 sequence is 14 residues long. Trimming took off 7 bases at V and 0 bases at J, with 14 bases between the two ends. DNA for the CDR3: TGCAGCGGTGGGACTCCTCGGAGCACAGATACGCAGTATTTT. This codes for CSGGTPRSTDTQYF.

This clonotype has a handful of counts. The chain employs TRBV29-1 and TRBJ1-2, with TRBD1 matching over 9 bases. The V gene's germline CDR1 is SQVTM and CDR2 ANQGSEA. The CDR3 has 15 residues. V lost 7 bases and J lost 4; bases outside the gene matches: 13. The CDR3 region has the DNA TGCAGCGCTGTTTTCCTGGGACAGGGTGGCTATGGCTACACCTTC. It yields the protein CSAVFLGQGGYGYTF.

This clonotype was counted between two and nine times. The chain has TRBV4-1 and TRBJ1-1; maybe TRBD1 (5 bases). CDR3 size: 12 residues. The germline gives CDR1 MGHRA, CDR2 YSYEKL. Trimming removed 3 bases at V and 11 bases at J, with 13 bases between. The CDR3 spells CASSHQSGGAFF. The CDR3 nucleotides read TGCGCCAGCAGCCATCAGAGTGGGGGGGCTTTCTTT.

This clonotype was picked up many times. The chain uses TRBV29-1 and TRBJ2-1; D is perhaps TRBD1 (6 bases). Trimming left V 6 bases short and J 2 bases short, with 11 bases between. The CDR3 is 13 residues long. Germline V gives CDR1 SQVTM, CDR2 ANQGSEA. The DNA of the CDR3 is TGCAGCGTGGGGGCGACAACCTACAATGAGCAGTTCTTC. Translating gives CSVGATTYNEQFF.

This chain links TRBV6-2 or TRBV6-3 with TRBJ2-5, with a tentative D call TRBD2 (7 bases). The CDR3 runs to 15 residues. The germline V and J ends were trimmed by 6 bases and 1 base, with 15 bases remaining between them. Per the germline V gene, CDR1 is MNHEY and CDR2 is SVGEGT. The CDR3, as DNA: TGTGCCAGCAGAAAGGGGGGGGGCGCCCAAGAGACCCAGTACTTC. Translating gives CASRKGGGAQETQYF.

The chain combines TRBV12-3 or TRBV12-4 with TRBJ2-5, with TRBD2 identical over 9 bases. The CDR3 contains 16 residues. Germline trimming cut 3 bases from V and 2 bases from J; bases unmatched to any gene: 7. This CDR3 is CASSFASGRTQETQYF. CDR3 sequence (DNA): TGTGCCAGCAGTTTCGCCAGCGGGAGGACGCAAGAGACCCAGTACTTC.

Comments on this clonotype: A much larger clone differs by one base, so this may be a read error. The chain employs TRBV4-3 and TRBJ2-7; 10 bases agree with TRBD2. The germline gives CDR1 LGHNA, CDR2 YSLEER. The CDR3 runs to 15 residues. The J segment lost 7 bases and the V segment lost 4 bases, leaving 10 bases of the junction unmatched. The CDR3 reads CASSLLAGARNEQYF. DNA of the CDR3: TGCGCCAGCAGCCTTCTAGCGGGAGCCCGGAATGAGCAGTACTTC.

V usage is TRBV2 and J usage is TRBJ2-3; 14 nucleotides match TRBD2. The CDR3 totals 18 residues. With 2 bases clipped from V and 2 bases from J, the junction kept 6 bases outside the gene matches. Germline CDR1 reads SNHLY; CDR2 reads FYNNEI. The CDR3 DNA sequence: TGTGCCAGCAGTGAAAGGGGACTAGCGGGGGCCTTCACAGATACGCAGTATTTT. Translating it yields CASSERGLAGAFTDTQYF.

The CDR3 reads CASSLVGGRPYEQYF. The CDR3 DNA reads TGTGCCAGCAGTTTAGTCGGGGGGCGCCCCTACGAGCAGTACTTC. V is TRBV27 and J is TRBJ2-4; perhaps TRBD2 as D (7 bases). Gene TRBJ2-7 matches the end of the DNA better, so the J call may be wrong. Germline CDR1 is MNHEY and CDR2 is SMNVEV (reference sequence). This CDR3 has 15 amino acids.

This chain connects TRBV7-6 to TRBJ2-2, with 9 positions matching TRBD2. Per germline, CDR1 SGHVS and CDR2 FNYEAQ. The V gene end was trimmed by 4 bases and the J gene end by 3 bases; junction bases not matched to a gene: 18. The CDR3 length is 20 residues. CDR3 amino acids: CASSSFSSLGLAGDTGELFF. The CDR3 region has the DNA TGTGCCAGCAGCTCATTTAGTTCCCTGGGACTAGCCGGTGACACCGGGGAGCTGTTTTTT.

This clonotype was counted only a few times. This chain links TRBV18 with TRBJ2-5, with D tentatively TRBD2 (6 bases). This CDR3 spans 13 amino acids. With 7 bases removed from V and 5 bases from J, the gap between germline ends came to 14 bases. Germline CDR1 reads KGHSH; CDR2 reads LQKENI. In DNA form, the CDR3 reads TGTGCCAGCTGTCCAGGGCTAGCGGAGACCCAGTACTTC. Protein sequence: CASCPGLAETQYF. The complete variable domain, with remaining parts taken from reference TRBV18 and TRBJ2-5, reads NAGVMQNPRHLVRRRGQEARLRCSPMKGHSHVYWYRQLPEEGLKFMVYLQKENIIDESGMPKERFSAEFPKEGPSILRIQQVVRGDSAAYFCASCPGLAETQYFGPGTRLLVL.